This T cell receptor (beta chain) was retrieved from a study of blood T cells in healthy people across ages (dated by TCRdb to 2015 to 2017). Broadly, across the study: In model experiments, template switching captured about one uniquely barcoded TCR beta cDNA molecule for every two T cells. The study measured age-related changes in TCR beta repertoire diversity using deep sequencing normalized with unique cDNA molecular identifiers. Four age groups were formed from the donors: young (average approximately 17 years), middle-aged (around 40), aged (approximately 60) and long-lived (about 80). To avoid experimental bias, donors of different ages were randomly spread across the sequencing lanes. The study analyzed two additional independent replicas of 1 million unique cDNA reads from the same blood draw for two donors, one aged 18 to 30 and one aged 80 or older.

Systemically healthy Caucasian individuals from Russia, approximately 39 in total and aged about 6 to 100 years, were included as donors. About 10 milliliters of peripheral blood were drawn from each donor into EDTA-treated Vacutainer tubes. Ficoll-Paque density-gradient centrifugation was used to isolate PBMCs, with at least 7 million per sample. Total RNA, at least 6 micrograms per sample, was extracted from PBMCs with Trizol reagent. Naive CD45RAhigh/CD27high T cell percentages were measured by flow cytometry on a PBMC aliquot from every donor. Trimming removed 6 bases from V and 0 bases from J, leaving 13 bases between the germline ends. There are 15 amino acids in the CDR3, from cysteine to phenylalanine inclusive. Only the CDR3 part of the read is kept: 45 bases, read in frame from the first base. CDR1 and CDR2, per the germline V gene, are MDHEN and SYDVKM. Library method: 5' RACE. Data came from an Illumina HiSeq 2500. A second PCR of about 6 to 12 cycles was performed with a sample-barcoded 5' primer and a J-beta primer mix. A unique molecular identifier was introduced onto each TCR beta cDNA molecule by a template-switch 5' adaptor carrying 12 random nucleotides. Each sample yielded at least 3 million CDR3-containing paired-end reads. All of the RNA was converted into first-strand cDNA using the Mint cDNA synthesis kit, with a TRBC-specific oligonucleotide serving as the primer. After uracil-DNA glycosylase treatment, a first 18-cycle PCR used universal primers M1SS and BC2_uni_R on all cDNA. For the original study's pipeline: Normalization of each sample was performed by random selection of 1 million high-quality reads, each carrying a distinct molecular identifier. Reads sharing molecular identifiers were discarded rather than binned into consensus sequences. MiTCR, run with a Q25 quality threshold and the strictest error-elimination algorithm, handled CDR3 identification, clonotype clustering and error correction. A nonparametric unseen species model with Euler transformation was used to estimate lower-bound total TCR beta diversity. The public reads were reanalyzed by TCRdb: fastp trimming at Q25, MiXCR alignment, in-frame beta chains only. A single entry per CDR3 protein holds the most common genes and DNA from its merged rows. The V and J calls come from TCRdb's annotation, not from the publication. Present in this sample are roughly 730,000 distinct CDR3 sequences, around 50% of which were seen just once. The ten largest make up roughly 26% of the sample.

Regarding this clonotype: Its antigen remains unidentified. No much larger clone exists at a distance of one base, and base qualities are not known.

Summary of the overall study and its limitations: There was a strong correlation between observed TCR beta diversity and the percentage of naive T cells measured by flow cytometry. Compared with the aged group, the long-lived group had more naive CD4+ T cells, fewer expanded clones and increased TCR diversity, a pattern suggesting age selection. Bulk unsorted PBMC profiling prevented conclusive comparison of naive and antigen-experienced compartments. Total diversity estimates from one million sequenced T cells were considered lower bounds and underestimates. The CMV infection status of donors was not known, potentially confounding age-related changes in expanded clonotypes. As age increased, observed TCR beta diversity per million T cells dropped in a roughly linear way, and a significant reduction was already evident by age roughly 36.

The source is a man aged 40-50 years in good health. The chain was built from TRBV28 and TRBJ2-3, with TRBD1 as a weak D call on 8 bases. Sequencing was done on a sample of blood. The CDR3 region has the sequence CASSYRGGSTDTQYF. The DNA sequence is TGTGCCAGCAGCTACAGGGGGGGGAGCACAGATACGCAGTATTTT.